Listed here is a single T cell receptor beta chain. Its antigen is currently unknown. The CDR3 runs 18 residues. The sample is drawn from a study of cytomegalovirus exposure and HLA in healthy donors. Study-level results: Later analysis found that TCR beta chains associated with HLA were more clonally expanded than other, equally common chains.

The PCR made use of 60 Vbeta and 13 Jbeta primers. Libraries were prepared by immunoSEQ multiplex PCR; TCRdb keeps only in-frame clonotypes and omits some of them. The repertoire has 140,000 or so clones, approximately 72% of them found once; the top ten carry 6.5%. Sequencing was carried out using PBMCs. The TCR sequence derives from a woman in her sixties in good health and CMV-seronegative. The gene calls are TRBV21-1 and TRBJ2-7; the D call TRBD2 from the table was never checked on the DNA. TRBV21-1 is an annotated pseudogene. CDR3 coding DNA: TGTGCCAGCAGCAAAGTACGTAGCGGGAATGTGAAAACCTACGAGCAGTACTTC. It yields the protein CASSKVRSGNVKTYEQYF.